Below are 21 T cell receptor beta chains sequenced from a single sample in a study of blood T cell repertoires in COVID-19 (TCRdb year 2020). Library creation used the immunoSEQ multiplex PCR assay. What TCRdb holds here is the immuneACCESS table cut down to in-frame rearrangements. Part of the clones is not present; checked against another copy, under half of the missing clones reflect an unresolved V gene, and the others are unexplained. Recorded for this sample are about 120,000 clones; under 90% of them occurred a single time. Roughly 3.9% of the sample goes to the ten largest clones. The sample consisted of peripheral blood. Every receptor here comes from a man in his sixties with acute or convalescent COVID-19.

The rearrangement joins TRBV5-4 to TRBJ1-1, with D perhaps matching TRBD1 (6 bases). This CDR3 region has 15 residues. With 3 bases removed from V and 3 bases from J, the gap between germline ends came to 15 bases. Germline V lookup: CDR1 SGHNT, CDR2 YYREEE (reference sequence). The CDR3 coding sequence is TGTGCCAGCAGCTCAACCCAGGGACAACACACTGAAGCTTTCTTT. It translates to CASSSTQGQHTEAFF.

The chain has TRBV5-1 and TRBJ2-3; D not certain. Germline CDR1 is SGHRS and CDR2 is YFSETQ. The CDR3 runs 13 residues. With 4 bases removed from V and 2 bases from J, the gap between germline ends came to 8 bases. CDR3 region: CASSQENTDTQYF. The CDR3 coding sequence is TGCGCCAGCAGCCAAGAGAACACAGATACGCAGTATTTT.

CDR3: CASRSTGNTEAFF. CDR3 nucleotide sequence: TGTGCCAGCAGGTCGACAGGGAACACTGAAGCTTTCTTT. The chain is built from TRBV12-3 or TRBV12-4 and TRBJ1-1, with D possibly matching TRBD1 (6 bases). Deletions cut 6 bases from V and 1 base from J, with 9 bases between. The CDR3 consists of 13 residues.

The sample holds a few counts of this clone. This rearrangement joins TRBV28 to TRBJ2-1, with D perhaps matching TRBD1 (5 bases). The CDR3 runs to 15 residues. Germline CDR1 MDHEN, CDR2 SYDVKM. With 5 bases removed from V and 2 bases from J, the gap between germline ends came to 13 bases. This CDR3 reads CASSRRARAYNEQFF. CDR3 sequence (DNA): TGTGCCAGCAGTCGAAGGGCCAGGGCCTACAATGAGCAGTTCTTC.

The gene calls are TRBV4-1 and TRBJ1-3; 7 positions match TRBD1. The length of the CDR3 is 16 residues. CDR1 and CDR2 (germline): MGHRA, YSYEKL. The junction had 6 bases not matched to a gene; V was cut back by 4 bases and J by 0 bases. The CDR3 nucleotides read TGCGCCAGCAGCCCTCCTTGGACAGGCTCTGGAAACACCATATATTTT. Protein: CASSPPWTGSGNTIYF.

This clone was detected once. V is TRBV28 and J is TRBJ1-6, with TRBD1 matching over 7 bases. Germline V gene data show CDR1 as MDHEN and CDR2 as SYDVKM. The V and J ends lost 5 bases and 9 bases, in that order; junction bases with no gene match: 1. CDR3 size: 12 residues. The CDR3 DNA is TGTGCCAGCAGTACAGGGGTTTCACCCCTCCACTTT. Protein sequence: CASSTGVSPLHF. Full variable domain (outside the CDR3, taken from reference TRBV28 and TRBJ1-6): DVKVTQSSRYLVKRTGEKVFLECVQDMDHENMFWYRQDPGLGLRLIYFSYDVKMKEKGDIPEGYSVSREKKERFSLILESASTNQTSMYLCASSTGVSPLHFGNGTRLTVT.

This chain links TRBV9 with TRBJ2-3; D call uncertain. Germline V CDR1 and CDR2: SGDLS, YYNGEE. V was cut by 0 bases and J by 1 base, with 12 bases left in between. This CDR3 contains 16 residues. Here the CDR3 DNA reads TGTGCCAGCAGCGTAGGAGGAGAGCCAGGCACAGATACGCAGTATTTT. Amino acids: CASSVGGEPGTDTQYF.

V is TRBV7-3 and J is TRBJ2-2; 7 positions agree with TRBD2. The CDR3 extends over 14 amino acids. Trimming took 6 bases from V and 3 from J; bases not matched to a gene: 4. Germline loops: CDR1 SGHTA, CDR2 FQGTGA. DNA for the CDR3: TGTGCCAGCAGTTCACTAGCGTACACCGGGGAGCTGTTTTTT. Residues: CASSSLAYTGELFF.

This clone was picked up a small number of times. This chain uses TRBV6-2 or TRBV6-3 with TRBJ1-1, with D hard to call. The CDR3 sequence is 14 residues long. V lost 2 bases and J lost 4, with 11 bases in between. The germline gives CDR1 MNHEY, CDR2 SVGEGT. For the CDR3, the DNA is TGTGCCAGCAGTTACAGGGAGAGCGGCACTGAAGCTTTCTTT. Encoded protein: CASSYRESGTEAFF.

The chain employs TRBV7-9 and TRBJ2-4, with D possibly being TRBD2 (6 bases). The germline gives CDR1 SEHNR, CDR2 FQNEAQ (reference sequence). V lost 0 bases, J lost 1 base, and 13 bases lay in between. The CDR3 consists of 17 residues. As DNA, the CDR3 is TGTGCCAGCAGCTTAGCCGCAGGGACTCGCGCCAAAAACATTCAGTACTTC. It yields the protein CASSLAAGTRAKNIQYF. The full variable domain, completed using reference TRBV7-9 and TRBJ2-4, is DTGVSQNPRHKITKRGQNVTFRCDPISEHNRLYWYRQTLGQGPEFLTYFQNEAQLEKSRLLSDRFSAERPKGSFSTLEIQRTEQGDSAMYLCASSLAAGTRAKNIQYFGAGTRLSVL.

This clone showed up just a few times. The rearrangement joins TRBV7-2 to TRBJ2-2; a possible D gene is TRBD2 (5 bases). Trimming shortened V by 2 bases and J by 0 bases, and 7 bases separated the two germline ends. Germline V gene data show CDR1 as SGHTA and CDR2 as FQGNSA. The CDR3 covers 15 residues. The CDR3 DNA reads TGTGCCAGCAGCTTACGGGGATCGAACACCGGGGAGCTGTTTTTT. Translated, it gives CASSLRGSNTGELFF.

The chain carries TRBV28 and TRBJ1-3, with 8 nucleotides matching TRBD1. J gave up 1 base and V 6 bases, and 2 bases lay outside the gene matches. Germline V gene sequence: CDR1 MDHEN, CDR2 SYDVKM. This CDR3 comprises 14 residues. DNA for the CDR3: TGTGCCAGCAGGCGGACAGGGTCTGGAAACACCATATATTTT. Translated: CASRRTGSGNTIYF.

This clone was found a few times. This chain connects TRBV27 to TRBJ2-7; TRBD2 aligns across 9 bases. The germline gives CDR1 MNHEY, CDR2 SMNVEV (reference sequence). Losses at the gene ends were 5 bases for V and 6 bases for J; bases not matched to a gene: 8. The CDR3 length is 14 residues. The CDR3 coding sequence is TGTGCCAGCAGTCCGAGCGGGAGGCTGGGCGAGCAGTACTTC. Protein sequence: CASSPSGRLGEQYF.

The J gene is TRBJ1-2, the V gene TRBV7-6; no definite D call. With 5 bases removed from V and 5 bases from J, the gap between germline ends came to 18 bases. There are 15 residues in the CDR3. The germline gives CDR1 SGHVS, CDR2 FNYEAQ. CDR3 in DNA: TGTGCCAGCAGCCGAAGCCCGGGGTCCTCTTATGGCTACACCTTC. Amino acid sequence: CASSRSPGSSYGYTF.

The chain couples TRBV5-4 to TRBJ2-1; 11 positions match TRBD2. Per the germline V gene, CDR1 is SGHNT and CDR2 is YYREEE (reference sequence). After removal of 7 bases from V and 2 bases from J, the junction contained 11 bases not matched to a gene. The CDR3 is made up of 17 amino acids. The CDR3 nucleotides are TGTGCCAGCTCGAGACTAGCGGGAAACACTCCCTACAATGAGCAGTTCTTC. Protein: CASSRLAGNTPYNEQFF.

The chain joins TRBV21-1 to TRBJ2-3; the DNA was not used to check the table's D call, TRBD2. TRBV21-1 counts as a pseudogene. This CDR3 has 14 residues. The CDR3 sequence: CASSTFPYTDTQYF. The DNA of the CDR3 is TGTGCCAGCAGCACGTTCCCTTACACAGATACGCAGTATTTT.

This rearrangement joins TRBV28 to TRBJ1-5, with 9 positions matching TRBD1. Looked up from germline, CDR1 is MDHEN and CDR2 is SYDVKM. This CDR3 has 16 amino acids. Trimming at V came to 6 bases and at J to 6 bases, leaving 12 bases not matched to a gene. The CDR3 DNA reads TGTGCCAGCAGCCCCACCCCCGGGACAGGGTTTCAGCCCCAGCATTTT. This sequence encodes CASSPTPGTGFQPQHF. Full variable domain (missing parts from reference TRBV28 and TRBJ1-5): DVKVTQSSRYLVKRTGEKVFLECVQDMDHENMFWYRQDPGLGLRLIYFSYDVKMKEKGDIPEGYSVSREKKERFSLILESASTNQTSMYLCASSPTPGTGFQPQHFGDGTRLSIL.

The chain joins TRBV27 to TRBJ1-1, with D possibly being TRBD1 (5 bases). The germline V and J ends were trimmed by 0 bases and 3 bases, with 20 bases remaining between them. The CDR3 is 18 amino acids. The germline CDR1 and CDR2 sequences are MNHEY and SMNVEV (reference sequence). CDR3 sequence reads: CASSLSPTVQGLDTEAFF. In DNA, the CDR3 is TGTGCCAGCAGTTTATCCCCAACCGTTCAGGGACTCGACACTGAAGCTTTCTTT.

J is TRBJ1-3 and V is TRBV5-4; unclear D gene. This CDR3 comprises 14 residues. Germline values: CDR1 SGHNT, CDR2 YYREEE (reference sequence). V shed 2 bases and J shed 0 bases, with 6 bases lying between them. The CDR3 nucleotides read TGTGCCAGCAGCTTACAGCTCTCTGGAAACACCATATATTTT. It specifies CASSLQLSGNTIYF.

This rearrangement joins TRBV9 to TRBJ1-2, with a weak D call TRBD1 (6 bases). Trimming stripped 0 bases from V and 7 bases from J, with 16 bases between. The CDR3 is 15 residues long. Germline assignment: CDR1 SGDLS and CDR2 YYNGEE. CDR3 amino acids: CASSVVQGERSGYTF. CDR3 bases: TGTGCCAGCAGCGTAGTACAGGGCGAAAGGAGTGGCTACACCTTC. Combining the CDR3 with reference TRBV9 and TRBJ1-2 gives the whole variable domain DSGVTQTPKHLITATGQRVTLRCSPRSGDLSVYWYQQSLDQGLQFLIQYYNGEERAKGNILERFSAQQFPDLHSELNLSSLELGDSALYFCASSVVQGERSGYTFGSGTRLTVV.

This chain joins TRBV24-1 and TRBJ2-2; D possibly corresponds to TRBD1 (6 bases). The germline V gene has CDR1 KGHDR and CDR2 SFDVKD. The CDR3 covers 13 residues. The V gene lost 10 bases and the J gene lost 5 bases, with 13 bases spanning the gap. CDR3 DNA sequence: TGTGCCACTAAACAGGGATCAACCGGGGAGCTGTTTTTT. As protein: CATKQGSTGELFF.